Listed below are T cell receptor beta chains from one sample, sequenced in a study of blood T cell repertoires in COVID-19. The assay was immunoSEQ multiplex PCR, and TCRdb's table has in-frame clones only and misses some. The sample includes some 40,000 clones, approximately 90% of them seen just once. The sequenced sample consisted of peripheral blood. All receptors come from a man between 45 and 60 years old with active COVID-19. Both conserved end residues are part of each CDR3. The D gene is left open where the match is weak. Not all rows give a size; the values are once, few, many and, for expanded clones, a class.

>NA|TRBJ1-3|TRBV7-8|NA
CASSLALPRGNTIYF
TGTGCCAGCAGCTTAGCGCTGCCGCGGGGAAACACCATATATTTT
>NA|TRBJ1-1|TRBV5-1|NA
CASSPPGGGNTEAFF
TGCGCCAGCAGCCCCCCGGGGGGCGGGAACACTGAAGCTTTCTTT
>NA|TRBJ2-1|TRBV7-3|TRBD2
CASSLVAAGGTGEQFF
TGTGCCAGCAGCTTAGTCGCAGCGGGAGGTACTGGTGAGCAGTTCTTC
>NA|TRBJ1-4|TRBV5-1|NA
CASSLVPTATNEKLFF
TGCGCCAGCAGCTTGGTACCGACAGCAACTAATGAAAAACTGTTTTTT
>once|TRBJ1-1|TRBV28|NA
CASSYSMNTEAFF
TGTGCCAGCAGTTATTCCATGAACACTGAAGCTTTCTTT
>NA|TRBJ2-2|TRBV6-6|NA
CASSYFSGPNTGELFF
TGTGCCAGCAGTTACTTTAGCGGACCGAACACCGGGGAGCTGTTTTTT
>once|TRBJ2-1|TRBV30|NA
CAWNGDIEPRGPYNEQFF
TGTGCCTGGAATGGGGACATCGAACCACGGGGACCGTACAATGAGCAGTTCTTC
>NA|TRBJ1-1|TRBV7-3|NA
CASSTTGLSPEAFF
TGTGCCAGCAGTACCACAGGGCTAAGTCCTGAAGCTTTCTTT
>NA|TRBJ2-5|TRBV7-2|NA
CASSPRLLQETQYF
TGTGCCAGCAGCCCCCGACTGCTACAAGAGACCCAGTACTTC
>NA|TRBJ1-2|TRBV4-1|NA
CASSYGQGYGYTF
TGCGCCAGCAGCTATGGGCAGGGATATGGCTACACCTTC
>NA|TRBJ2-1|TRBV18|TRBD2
CASSPAVAGGPNEQFF
TGTGCCAGCTCACCAGCGGTAGCGGGGGGTCCCAATGAGCAGTTCTTC
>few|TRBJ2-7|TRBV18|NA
CASSPSLDSYEQYF
TGTGCCAGCTCACCAAGTCTAGATTCCTACGAGCAGTACTTC
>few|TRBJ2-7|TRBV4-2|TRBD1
CASSQGRTGGYEQYF
TGTGCCAGCAGCCAAGGTCGGACAGGGGGCTACGAGCAGTACTTC
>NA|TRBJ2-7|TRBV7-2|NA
CASSLTGFSSYEQYF
TGTGCCAGCAGCTTAACAGGTTTCAGCTCCTACGAGCAGTACTTC
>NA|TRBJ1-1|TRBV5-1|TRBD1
CASSPSGQSLNTEAFF
TGCGCCAGCAGCCCTTCGGGACAGAGCCTCAACACTGAAGCTTTCTTT
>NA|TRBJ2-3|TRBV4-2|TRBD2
CASSPGRGGDTQYF
TGTGCCAGCAGCCCTGGGAGGGGAGGGGATACGCAGTATTTT
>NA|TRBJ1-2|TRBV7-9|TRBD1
CASSLQGAWTF
TGTGCCAGCAGCCTACAGGGGGCTTGGACCTTC
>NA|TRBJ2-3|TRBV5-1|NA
CASSLAVGTLQADTQYF
TGCGCCAGCAGCTTGGCCGTCGGGACATTACAAGCAGATACGCAGTATTTT
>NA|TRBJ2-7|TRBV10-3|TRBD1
CAISETGTGSNEQYF
TGTGCCATCAGTGAGACCGGGACAGGGTCCAACGAGCAGTACTTC
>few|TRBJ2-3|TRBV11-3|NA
CASSSGHSTDTQYF
TGTGCCAGCAGCTCAGGACACTCCACAGATACGCAGTATTTT
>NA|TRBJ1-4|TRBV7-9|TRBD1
CASSPGDRGGTNEKLFF
TGTGCCAGCAGCCCAGGGGACAGGGGCGGAACTAATGAAAAACTGTTTTTT
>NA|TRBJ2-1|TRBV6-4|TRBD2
CASSLAGGYNEQFF
TGTGCCAGCAGTTTAGCGGGGGGATACAATGAGCAGTTCTTC
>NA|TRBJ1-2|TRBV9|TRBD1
CASSAGPGQGVDGYTF
TGTGCCAGCAGCGCAGGTCCGGGACAGGGGGTGGACGGCTACACCTTC
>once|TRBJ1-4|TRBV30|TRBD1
CAWSPEQGYNEKLFF
TGTGCCTGGAGTCCTGAACAGGGGTATAATGAAAAACTGTTTTTT
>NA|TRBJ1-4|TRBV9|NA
CASSVGLTMEKLFF
TGTGCCAGCAGCGTAGGATTGACTATGGAAAAACTGTTTTTT
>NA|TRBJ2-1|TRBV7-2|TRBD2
CASSRGGLALNEQFF
TGTGCCAGCAGCCGGGGGGGACTAGCGTTAAATGAGCAGTTCTTC
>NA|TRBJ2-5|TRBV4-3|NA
CASSQETLVWETQYF
TGCGCCAGCAGCCAAGAGACACTAGTTTGGGAGACCCAGTACTTC
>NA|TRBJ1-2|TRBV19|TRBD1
CASSGTGGIYGYTF
TGTGCCAGTAGCGGGACAGGAGGAATTTATGGCTACACCTTC
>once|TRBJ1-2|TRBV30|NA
CAWSVERGGLGGYTF
TGTGCCTGGAGTGTCGAAAGGGGGGGATTAGGAGGCTACACCTTC
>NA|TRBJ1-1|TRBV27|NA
CASSFLLGATEAFF
TGTGCCAGCAGTTTCCTCCTGGGGGCAACTGAAGCTTTCTTT
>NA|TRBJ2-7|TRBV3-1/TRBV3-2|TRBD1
CASSAILNRDRVPYEQYF
TGTGCCAGCAGCGCAATCCTGAACCGGGACAGAGTTCCCTACGAGCAGTACTTC
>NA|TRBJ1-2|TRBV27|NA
CASSLFRGMNGYTF
TGTGCCAGCAGTTTATTTAGGGGAATGAATGGCTACACCTTC
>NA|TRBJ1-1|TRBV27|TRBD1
CASRPDRGRYTEAFF
TGTGCCAGCAGGCCGGACAGGGGGAGGTACACTGAAGCTTTCTTT
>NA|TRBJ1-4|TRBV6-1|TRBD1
CASSEDRGEKLFF
TGTGCCAGCAGTGAAGACAGGGGAGAAAAACTGTTTTTT
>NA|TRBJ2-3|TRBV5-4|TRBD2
CASSSGLASTDTQYF
TGTGCCAGCAGCTCAGGACTAGCTAGCACAGATACGCAGTATTTT
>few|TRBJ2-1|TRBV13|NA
CASSLGRGNEQFF
TGTGCCAGCAGCTTAGGCAGGGGAAATGAGCAGTTCTTC
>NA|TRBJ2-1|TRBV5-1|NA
CVSSPDGGLKREQFF
TGCGTCAGCAGCCCGGACGGGGGTCTAAAACGGGAGCAGTTCTTC